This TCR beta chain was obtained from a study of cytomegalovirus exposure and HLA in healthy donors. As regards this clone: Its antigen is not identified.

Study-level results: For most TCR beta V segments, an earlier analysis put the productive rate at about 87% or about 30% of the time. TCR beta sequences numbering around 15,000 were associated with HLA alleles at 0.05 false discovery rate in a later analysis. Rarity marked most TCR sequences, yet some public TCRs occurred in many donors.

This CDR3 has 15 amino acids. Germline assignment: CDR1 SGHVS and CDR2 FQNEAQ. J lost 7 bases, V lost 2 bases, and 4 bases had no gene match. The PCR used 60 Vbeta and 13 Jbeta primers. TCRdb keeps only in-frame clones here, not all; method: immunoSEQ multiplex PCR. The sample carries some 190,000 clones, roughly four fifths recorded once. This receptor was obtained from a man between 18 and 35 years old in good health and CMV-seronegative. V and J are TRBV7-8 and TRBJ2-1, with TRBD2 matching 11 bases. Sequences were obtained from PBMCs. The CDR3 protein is CASSLIAGGPNEQFF. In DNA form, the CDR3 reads TGTGCCAGCAGCTTAATAGCGGGGGGGCCGAATGAGCAGTTCTTC. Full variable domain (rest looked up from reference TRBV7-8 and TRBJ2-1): GAGVSQSPRYKVAKRGQDVALRCDPISGHVSLFWYQQALGQGPEFLTYFQNEAQLDKSGLPSDRFFAERPEGSVSTLKIQRTQQEDSAVYLCASSLIAGGPNEQFFGPGTRLTVL.